This is a list of T cell receptor beta chains from one sample in a study of blood T cells in healthy people across ages. MiXCR, applied by TCRdb to the 5' RACE reads, yields one record per CDR3 protein. The top ten hold about 4% of the sample, which has over a million distinct CDR3 sequences, 42% seen once. Sequenced material: blood. The receptor set was obtained from a woman aged 18-29 years in good health. CDR3s include the opening cysteine and the closing phenylalanine or tryptophan. D genes are given only for firm matches. A row's size may be missing; if present it is once, few, many or a size class.

TRBJ2-7	.	.	TRBV4-1	CASSLITGATYEQYF	TGCGCCAGCAGCCTTATAACGGGGGCGACCTACGAGCAGTACTTC
TRBJ1-2	.	TRBD1	TRBV7-2	CASIDRGSYGYTF	TGTGCCAGCATTGACAGGGGATCCTATGGCTACACCTTC
TRBJ2-3	few	TRBD2	TRBV20-1	CSARGSVSGHFIDTQYF	TGCAGTGCTAGGGGCTCGGTTAGCGGGCATTTTATAGATACGCAGTATTTT
TRBJ2-5	.	.	TRBV7-2	CASSNYQETQYF	TGTGCCAGCAGCAACTATCAAGAGACCCAGTACTTC
TRBJ1-2	.	.	TRBV12-3/TRBV12-4	CASSFLYGYTF	TGTGCCAGCAGTTTTCTCTATGGCTACACCTTC
TRBJ2-1	.	.	TRBV4-3	CASSQDSFNEQFF	TGCGCCAGCAGCCAAGATTCGTTCAATGAGCAGTTCTTC
TRBJ2-7	many	TRBD1	TRBV4-3	CASSQGQAYEQYF	TGTGCCAGCAGTCAAGGACAGGCCTACGAGCAGTACTTC
TRBJ2-1	.	TRBD2	TRBV20-1	CSARSLAGGFEQFF	TGCAGTGCCAGAAGTCTAGCGGGAGGGTTTGAGCAGTTCTTC
TRBJ1-4	few	.	TRBV7-6	CASSVRGFEKLFF	TGTGCCAGCAGCGTTAGGGGATTTGAAAAACTGTTTTTT
TRBJ2-7	.	.	TRBV4-1	CASSQVARGDEQYF	TGCGCCAGCAGCCAAGTCGCCCGAGGAGACGAGCAGTACTTC
TRBJ1-2	.	.	TRBV6-1	CASSELRDGYTF	TGTGCCAGCAGTGAACTGCGGGATGGCTACACCTTC
TRBJ2-7	.	TRBD1	TRBV7-6	CASSGDRYYEQYF	TGTGCCAGCAGTGGGGACAGATACTACGAGCAGTACTTC
TRBJ2-7	few	TRBD2	TRBV12-3/TRBV12-4	CASSETSGDSYEQYF	TGTGCCAGCAGTGAAACTAGCGGGGACTCCTACGAGCAGTACTTC
TRBJ2-1	.	TRBD2	TRBV30	CAWSDLGLADQFF	TGTGCCTGGAGTGACCTGGGACTAGCGGATCAGTTCTTC
TRBJ2-7	few	.	TRBV6-2/TRBV6-3	CASSYAEGSNSYEQYF	TGTGCCAGCAGTTACGCCGAGGGGAGCAACTCCTACGAGCAGTACTTC
TRBJ1-1	.	.	TRBV28	CASSLLRPRATEAFF	TGTGCCAGCAGTTTACTCCGGCCTAGGGCCACTGAAGCTTTCTTT
TRBJ1-6	few	.	TRBV20-1	CSASGAANSPLHF	TGCAGTGCTAGCGGCGCCGCCAATTCACCCCTCCACTTT
TRBJ2-5	.	TRBD2	TRBV28	CASSLLAGGKTQYF	TGTGCCAGCAGTTTACTAGCGGGAGGAAAGACCCAGTACTTC
TRBJ2-3	.	TRBD1	TRBV9	CASSTLDRGVTDTQYF	TGTGCCAGCAGCACTTTGGACAGGGGGGTAACAGATACGCAGTATTTT
TRBJ2-2	few	.	TRBV3-1	CASSRSGTGELFF	TGTGCCAGCAGCCGTTCGGGCACCGGGGAGCTGTTTTTT
TRBJ2-5	few	.	TRBV4-3	CASSQDPGDWETQYF	TGCGCCAGCAGCCAAGATCCCGGGGATTGGGAGACCCAGTACTTC
TRBJ2-1	.	.	TRBV20-1	CSASRGGGSSYNEQFF	TGCAGTGCTAGTAGGGGAGGGGGGAGCTCCTACAATGAGCAGTTCTTC
TRBJ2-1	few	TRBD2	TRBV10-1	CASSESPSGALNEQFF	TGCGCCAGCAGTGAGTCTCCCAGCGGGGCTCTTAATGAGCAGTTCTTC
TRBJ2-7	once	TRBD2	TRBV30	CAWSLAGAYEQYF	TGTGCCTGGAGTCTAGCGGGGGCCTACGAGCAGTACTTC
TRBJ1-2	.	.	TRBV27	CASSVQGSANYGYTF	TGTGCCAGCAGTGTCCAGGGGTCCGCTAACTATGGCTACACCTTC
TRBJ2-3	.	.	TRBV20-1	CSARDVGESTDTQYF	TGCAGTGCTAGAGATGTGGGTGAGAGCACAGATACGCAGTATTTT
TRBJ2-1	.	.	TRBV11-2	CASSLGLAEQERFF	TGTGCCAGCAGCTTAGGCTTAGCGGAACAGGAGCGGTTCTTC
TRBJ1-2	.	.	TRBV11-2	CASISDSPVRSYGYTF	TGTGCCAGCATCTCGGACAGCCCGGTACGGAGCTATGGCTACACCTTC
TRBJ2-7	.	.	TRBV5-1	CASSLLTQGPPYEQYF	TGCGCCAGCAGTCTTCTCACTCAGGGGCCGCCCTACGAGCAGTACTTC
TRBJ1-5	.	.	TRBV7-9	CASSLMGSGYSNQPQHF	TGTGCCAGCAGCTTAATGGGTTCGGGATATAGCAATCAGCCCCAGCATTTT
TRBJ1-1	.	.	TRBV11-2	CASSFGGSGEAFF	TGTGCCAGCAGCTTTGGAGGTTCGGGTGAAGCTTTCTTT
TRBJ2-2	.	.	TRBV4-1	CASSQPLGAAGELFF	TGCGCCAGCAGCCAACCGCTCGGGGCGGCCGGGGAGCTGTTTTTT
TRBJ1-1	.	.	TRBV28	CASSVGPSYTEAFF	TGTGCCAGCAGTGTAGGACCCAGCTACACTGAAGCTTTCTTT
TRBJ2-2	.	.	TRBV5-1	CASSLGSSINTGELFF	TGCGCCAGCAGCTTGGGGTCTAGCATCAACACCGGGGAGCTGTTTTTT
TRBJ2-7	.	TRBD1	TRBV28	CASSFRQGLYEQYF	TGTGCCAGCAGTTTTCGACAGGGTCTCTACGAGCAGTACTTC
TRBJ2-3	few	.	TRBV3-1	CASSQEGSDTQYF	TGTGCCAGCAGCCAAGAAGGAAGTGATACGCAGTATTTT
TRBJ2-7	few	.	TRBV4-1	CASSQDPGSSYEQYF	TGCGCCAGCAGCCAAGATCCGGGGAGCTCCTACGAGCAGTACTTC
TRBJ2-7	.	TRBD2	TRBV10-3	CAIRGRAGSYEQYF	TGTGCCATCAGGGGACGAGCGGGATCATACGAGCAGTACTTC
TRBJ2-7	.	.	TRBV28	CASSLLRDAYSYEQYF	TGTGCCAGCAGTTTATTGCGGGACGCTTACTCCTACGAGCAGTACTTC
TRBJ2-7	.	.	TRBV6-5	CASTPTSSYEQYF	TGTGCCAGCACCCCTACGAGCTCCTACGAGCAGTACTTC
TRBJ1-1	.	.	TRBV9	CASSPDGVFEAFF	TGTGCCAGCAGCCCCGATGGGGTTTTTGAAGCTTTCTTT
TRBJ1-2	.	.	TRBV27	CASSPRVSSGYTF	TGTGCCAGCAGTCCTAGGGTTTCGAGTGGCTACACCTTC
TRBJ2-5	.	TRBD1	TRBV7-2	CASRSQGVYNEQYF	TGTGCCAGCAGATCTCAGGGGGTTTACAATGAGCAGTACTTC
TRBJ2-7	few	.	TRBV4-3	CASSQLRDGEQYF	TGCGCCAGCAGCCAGTTAAGGGATGGCGAGCAGTACTTC
TRBJ2-1	few	.	TRBV24-1	CATSAGGFYNEQFF	TGTGCCACCAGTGCCGGGGGCTTCTACAATGAGCAGTTCTTC
TRBJ2-1	few	.	TRBV29-1	CSVESRVVQFF	TGCAGCGTTGAGTCTCGGGTAGTGCAGTTCTTC
TRBJ2-7	.	TRBD1	TRBV20-1	CSASPDRYNEQYF	TGCAGTGCTAGCCCGGACAGGTACAATGAGCAGTACTTC
TRBJ1-4	few	.	TRBV6-5	CASSPRRGTNEKLFF	TGTGCCAGCAGTCCACGGCGTGGAACTAATGAAAAACTGTTTTTT
TRBJ1-2	once	.	TRBV24-1	CATSAGVDYGHTF	TGTGCCACCAGTGCAGGAGTTGACTATGGCCACACCTTC
TRBJ2-7	.	.	TRBV7-2	CASSFSGTFAYEQYF	TGTGCCAGCAGCTTCTCCGGGACATTTGCCTACGAGCAGTACTTC
TRBJ2-1	.	.	TRBV11-2	CASSASYGSSYNEQFF	TGTGCCAGCAGCGCCTCGTACGGGAGTTCTTACAATGAGCAGTTCTTC
TRBJ2-1	few	TRBD2	TRBV27	CASSLNGGAYGEQFF	TGTGCCAGCAGTTTAAACGGGGGGGCCTATGGTGAGCAGTTCTTC
TRBJ2-7	.	TRBD1	TRBV5-1	CASSITGGERYF	TGCGCCAGCAGCATAACAGGGGGCGAGCGGTACTTC
TRBJ2-1	.	TRBD1	TRBV29-1	CSGGTGYQNEQFF	TGCAGCGGCGGGACAGGGTATCAAAATGAGCAGTTCTTC
TRBJ1-1	.	.	TRBV12-3/TRBV12-4	CASSLLATEAFF	TGTGCCAGCAGCTTACTCGCCACTGAAGCTTTCTTT
TRBJ1-1	.	.	TRBV5-1	CASSLHSKNTEAFF	TGCGCCAGCAGCTTGCACAGCAAGAACACTGAAGCTTTCTTT
TRBJ2-7	few	.	TRBV15	CATSRDRAGQYF	TGTGCCACCAGCAGAGATCGGGCGGGGCAGTACTTC
TRBJ1-1	.	.	TRBV7-2	CASRRGAAEAFF	TGTGCCAGCAGGAGAGGGGCGGCTGAAGCTTTCTTT
TRBJ2-4	once	TRBD2	TRBV29-1	CSVTPVAGGPGNIQYF	TGCAGCGTGACCCCCGTAGCGGGAGGGCCGGGAAACATTCAGTACTTC